Below, one T cell receptor (beta chain) is given with its context. The sample is drawn from a study of blood T cell repertoires in COVID-19. Study details: Acute and convalescent COVID-19 specimens originated in the United States, Italy and Spain. In each case, the material was cDNA or gDNA derived from T cells, B-cell-depleted T cells, or PBMCs.

Original analysis: Amplified reference gene primers provided the basis for estimating nucleated cell counts. Produced via immunoSEQ multiplex PCR; TCRdb's table is partial and in-frame only. That table supplies the V and J calls and clone size; D and trimming were determined from the DNA. The sample includes over 250,000 clones, nearly 90% of them seen just once. Trimming took 3 bases from V and 2 from J; bases not matched to a gene: 6. This CDR3 has 15 residues. The germline V gene encodes CDR1 SEHNR and CDR2 FQNEAQ (reference sequence). The TCR sequence derives from a woman aged 25-40 years with acute or convalescent COVID-19. The sequenced sample consisted of peripheral blood. The chain couples TRBV7-9 to TRBJ1-2; 7 positions agree with TRBD1. The CDR3 DNA sequence: TGTGCCAGCAGCTTTTTAACGACAGGGAACTATGGCTACACCTTC. This gives the protein CASSFLTTGNYGYTF.